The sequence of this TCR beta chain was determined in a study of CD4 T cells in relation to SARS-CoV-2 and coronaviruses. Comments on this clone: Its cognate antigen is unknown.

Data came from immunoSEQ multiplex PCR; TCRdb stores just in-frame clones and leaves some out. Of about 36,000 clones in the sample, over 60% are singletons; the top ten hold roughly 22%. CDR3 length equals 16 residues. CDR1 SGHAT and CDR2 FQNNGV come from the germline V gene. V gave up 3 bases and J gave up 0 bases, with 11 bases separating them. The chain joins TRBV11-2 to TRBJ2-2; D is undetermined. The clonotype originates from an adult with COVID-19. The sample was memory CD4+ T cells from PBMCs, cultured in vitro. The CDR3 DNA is TGTGCCAGCAGCTTCTCGACTCCCTCGAACACCGGGGAGCTGTTTTTT. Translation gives CASSFSTPSNTGELFF.